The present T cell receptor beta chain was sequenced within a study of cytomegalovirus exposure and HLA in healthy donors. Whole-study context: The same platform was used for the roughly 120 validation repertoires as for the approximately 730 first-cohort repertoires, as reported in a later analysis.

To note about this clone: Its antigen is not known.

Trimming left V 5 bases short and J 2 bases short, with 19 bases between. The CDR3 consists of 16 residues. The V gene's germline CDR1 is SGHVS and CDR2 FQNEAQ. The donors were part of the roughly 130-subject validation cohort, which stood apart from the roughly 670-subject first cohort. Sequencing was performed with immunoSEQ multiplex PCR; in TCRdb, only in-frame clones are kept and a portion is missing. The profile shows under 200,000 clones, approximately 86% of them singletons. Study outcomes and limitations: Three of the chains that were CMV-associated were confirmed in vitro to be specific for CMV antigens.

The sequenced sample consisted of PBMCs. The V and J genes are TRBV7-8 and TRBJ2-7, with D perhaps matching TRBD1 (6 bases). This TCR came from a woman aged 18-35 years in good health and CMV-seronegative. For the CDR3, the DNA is TGTGCCAGCAGCCCGACCCTGAGGACAGCAACCTACGAGCAGTACTTC. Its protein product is CASSPTLRTATYEQYF.